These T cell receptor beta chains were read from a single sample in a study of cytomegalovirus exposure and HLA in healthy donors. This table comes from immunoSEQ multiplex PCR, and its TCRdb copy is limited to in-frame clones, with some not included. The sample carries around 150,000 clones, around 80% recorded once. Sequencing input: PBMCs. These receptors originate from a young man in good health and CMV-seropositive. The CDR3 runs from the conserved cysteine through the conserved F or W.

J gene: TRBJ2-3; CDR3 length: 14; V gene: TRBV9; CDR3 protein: CASSVDSLTDTQYF
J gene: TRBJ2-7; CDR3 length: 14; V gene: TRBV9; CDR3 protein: CASSPGTGDEEQYF
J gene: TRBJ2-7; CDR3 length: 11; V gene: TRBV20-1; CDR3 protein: CSARIRYEQYF
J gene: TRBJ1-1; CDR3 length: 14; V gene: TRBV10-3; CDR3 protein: CAISERGQGAEAFF
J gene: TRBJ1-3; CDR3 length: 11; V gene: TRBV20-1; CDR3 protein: CSASTGDTIYF
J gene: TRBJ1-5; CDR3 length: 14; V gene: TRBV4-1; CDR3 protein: CASSRTGIFRPQHF
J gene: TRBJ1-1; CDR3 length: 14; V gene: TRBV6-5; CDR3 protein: CASRLRSGNTEAFF
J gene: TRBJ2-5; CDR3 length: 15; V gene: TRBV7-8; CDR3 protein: CASSLGGLGQETQYF
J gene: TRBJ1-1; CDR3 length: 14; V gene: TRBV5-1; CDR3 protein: CASSTGQVNTEAFF
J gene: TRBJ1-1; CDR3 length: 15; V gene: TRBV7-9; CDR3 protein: CASSLDLGPGTEAFF
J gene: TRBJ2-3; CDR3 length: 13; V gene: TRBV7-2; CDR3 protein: CASSPSGGDREYF
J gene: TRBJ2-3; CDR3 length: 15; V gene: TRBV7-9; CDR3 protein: CASSNLAGGRDTQYF
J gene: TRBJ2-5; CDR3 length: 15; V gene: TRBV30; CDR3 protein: CAWSVLRGIQETQYF
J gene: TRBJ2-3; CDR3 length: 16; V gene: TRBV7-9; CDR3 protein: CASSIRRGGSTDTQYF
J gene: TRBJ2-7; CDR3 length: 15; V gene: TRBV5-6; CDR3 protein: CASSGGGTGFHEQYF
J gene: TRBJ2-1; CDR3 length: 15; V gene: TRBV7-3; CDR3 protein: CASSLGGSQGNEQFF